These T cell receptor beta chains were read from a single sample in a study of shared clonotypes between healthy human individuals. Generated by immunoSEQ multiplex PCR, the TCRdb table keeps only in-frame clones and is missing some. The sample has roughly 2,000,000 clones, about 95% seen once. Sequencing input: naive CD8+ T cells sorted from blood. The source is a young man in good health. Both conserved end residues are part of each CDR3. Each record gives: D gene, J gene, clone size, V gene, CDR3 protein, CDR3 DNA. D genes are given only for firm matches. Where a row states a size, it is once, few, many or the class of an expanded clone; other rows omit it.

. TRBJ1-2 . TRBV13 CASSPGAVYGYTF TGTGCCAGCAGCCCGGGGGCGGTCTATGGCTACACCTTC
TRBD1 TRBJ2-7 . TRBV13 CASSWAGGSEQYF TGTGCCAGCAGCTGGGCAGGGGGAAGCGAGCAGTACTTC
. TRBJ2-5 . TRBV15 CATRLGETQYF TGTGCCACCAGATTAGGGGAGACCCAGTACTTC
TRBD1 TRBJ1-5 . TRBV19 CASSIKGQGVYQPQHF TGTGCCAGTAGTATTAAGGGACAGGGGGTCTATCAGCCCCAGCATTTT
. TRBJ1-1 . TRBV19 CASTFRGSGTEAFF TGTGCCAGTACCTTTCGAGGGAGCGGTACTGAAGCTTTCTTT
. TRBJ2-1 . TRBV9 CASSVTNEQFF TGTGCCAGCAGCGTAACTAATGAGCAGTTCTTC
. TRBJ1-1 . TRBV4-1 CASTKNKVEAFF TGCGCCAGCACCAAGAACAAGGTTGAAGCTTTCTTT
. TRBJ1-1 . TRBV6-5 CASSYGGEDTEAFF TGTGCCAGCAGTTATGGGGGGGAGGACACTGAAGCTTTCTTT
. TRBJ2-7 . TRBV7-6 CASSPGVAYEQYF TGTGCCAGCAGCCCCGGAGTTGCCTACGAGCAGTACTTC
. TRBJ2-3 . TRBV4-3 CASSLEYTDTQYF TGCGCCAGCAGCCTAGAGTACACAGATACGCAGTATTTT
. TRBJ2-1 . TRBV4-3 CASSQVGLATYNEQFF TGCGCCAGCAGCCAAGTTGGTCTAGCGACATACAATGAGCAGTTCTTC
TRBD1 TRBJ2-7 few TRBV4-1 CASSLEGQGAYEQYF TGCGCCAGCAGCCTCGAAGGACAGGGGGCATACGAGCAGTACTTC
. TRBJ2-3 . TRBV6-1 CASSEPDISSTDTQYF TGTGCCAGCAGTGAACCGGACATCTCTAGCACAGATACGCAGTATTTT
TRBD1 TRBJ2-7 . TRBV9 CASSGQGAGEQYF TGTGCCAGCAGCGGACAGGGGGCAGGGGAGCAGTACTTC
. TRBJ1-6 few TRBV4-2 CASSQGNSPLHF TGTGCCAGCAGCCAAGGTAATTCACCCCTCCACTTT
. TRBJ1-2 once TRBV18 CASSPGAYGYTF TGTGCCAGCTCACCAGGGGCCTATGGCTACACCTTC
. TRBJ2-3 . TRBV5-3 CARSLRGGLDTQYF TGTGCCAGAAGCTTGCGAGGGGGTTTGGATACGCAGTATTTT
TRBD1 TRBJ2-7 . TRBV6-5 CASSTDRKYEQYF TGTGCCAGCAGTACGGACAGGAAATACGAGCAGTACTTC
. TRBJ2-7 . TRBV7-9 CASSNREAGEQYF TGTGCCAGCAGTAACAGGGAAGCGGGCGAGCAGTACTTC
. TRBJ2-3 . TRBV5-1 CASSPWERVSSTDTQYF TGCGCCAGCAGCCCCTGGGAGCGGGTATCTAGCACAGATACGCAGTATTTT
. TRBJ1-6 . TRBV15 CATSRDLGSPLHF TGTGCCACCAGCAGAGATTTAGGTTCACCCCTCCACTTT
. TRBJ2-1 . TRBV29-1 CSVDPDRNEQFF TGCAGCGTTGATCCGGACAGAAATGAGCAGTTCTTC